Presented here are 24 T cell receptor beta chains from one specimen sequenced in a study of T cell changes during pregnancy in multiple sclerosis. Produced via immunoSEQ multiplex PCR; TCRdb's table is partial and in-frame only. The sample carries around 63,000 clones, just over 90% recorded once. The sequencing used peripheral blood, collected after pregnancy. The source of these receptors is a female donor with multiple sclerosis, enrolled in a pregnancy study.

The chain carries TRBV28 and TRBJ2-3; 11 positions match TRBD2. J gave up 2 bases and V 5 bases, and 6 bases lay outside the gene matches. The germline V gene encodes CDR1 MDHEN and CDR2 SYDVKM. The length of the CDR3 is 16 residues. CDR3 nucleotide sequence: TGTGCCAGCAGTGGACAGGGACTAGCGGTCACAGATACGCAGTATTTT. Amino acids: CASSGQGLAVTDTQYF.

V gene TRBV11-2 combines with J gene TRBJ2-5, with unresolved D. Germline CDR1 reads SGHAT; CDR2 reads FQNNGV. Trimming left V 8 bases short and J 5 bases short, with 9 bases between. The CDR3 runs to 11 residues. DNA for the CDR3: TGTGCCAGCGACATTGGCGAGACCCAGTACTTC. This gives the protein CASDIGETQYF.

This clone was counted between two and nine times. The chain has TRBV14 and TRBJ2-7, with TRBD2 identical over 11 bases. The CDR3 spans 14 residues. V was clipped by 5 bases and J by 7 bases; unmatched bases: 7. Germline lookup yields CDR1 SGHDN and CDR2 FVKESK. DNA for the CDR3: TGTGCCAGCAGCAAACTAGCGGGAGCGGGGGAGCAGTACTTC. It translates to CASSKLAGAGEQYF.

This clone was counted a few times. V is TRBV4-1 and J is TRBJ1-1; 9 nucleotides match TRBD1. The germline gives CDR1 MGHRA, CDR2 YSYEKL. V was clipped by 3 bases and J by 4 bases; unmatched bases: 6. The CDR3 contains 15 residues. CDR3 in amino acids: CASSHTDRGGTEAFF. The CDR3 DNA sequence: TGCGCCAGCAGCCACACGGACAGGGGTGGCACTGAAGCTTTCTTT.

This clone was counted a single time. V and J are TRBV7-8 and TRBJ2-3; 8 nucleotides agree with TRBD2. J was trimmed by 2 bases and V by 4 bases; bases with no gene match: 5. This CDR3 contains 15 residues. CDR1 is SGHVS, CDR2 FQNEAQ, per germline. The CDR3 nucleotides read TGTGCCAGCAGCTCCCGACTAGCGCCCACAGATACGCAGTATTTT. It specifies CASSSRLAPTDTQYF.

The CDR3 here is CASSLNGGMNQPQHF. In DNA, the CDR3 is TGTGCCAGCAGTTTAAACGGGGGAATGAATCAGCCCCAGCATTTT. This chain links TRBV28 with TRBJ1-5, with D possibly TRBD1 on 5 matching bases. The CDR3 consists of 15 residues. Germline CDR1 reads MDHEN; CDR2 reads SYDVKM. The V gene lost 2 bases and the J gene lost 4 bases, with 12 bases spanning the gap.

The chain links TRBV5-1 to TRBJ1-2; perhaps TRBD1 as D (6 bases). This CDR3 is 17 amino acids long. Trimming removed 4 bases at V and 7 bases at J, with 26 bases between. Germline V gene lookup returns CDR1 SGHRS and CDR2 YFSETQ. The CDR3 region is CASSPDRDTGRLSGYTF. CDR3 in DNA: TGCGCCAGCAGCCCTGATCGGGACACGGGGCGTTTGAGTGGCTACACCTTC. Full variable domain (remainder filled in from reference TRBV5-1 and TRBJ1-2): KAGVTQTPRYLIKTRGQQVTLSCSPISGHRSVSWYQQTPGQGLQFLFEYFSETQRNKGNFPGRFSGRQFSNSRSEMNVSTLELGDSALYLCASSPDRDTGRLSGYTFGSGTRLTVV.

This chain connects TRBV7-9 to TRBJ2-2, with D possibly being TRBD2 (6 bases). Germline V gene lookup returns CDR1 SEHNR and CDR2 FQNEAQ (reference sequence). The germline V and J ends were trimmed by 5 bases and 3 bases, with 13 bases remaining between them. The CDR3 length is 15 residues. DNA of the CDR3: TGTGCCAGCAGCGGTGGGACTCCCTACACCGGGGAGCTGTTTTTT. Translated: CASSGGTPYTGELFF.

This clone was seen a single time. This chain joins TRBV18 and TRBJ2-5; no clear D. This CDR3 spans 14 amino acids. Germline assignment: CDR1 KGHSH and CDR2 LQKENI. Trimming pared 3 bases from V and 3 bases from J, leaving 11 bases between. The CDR3 reads CASSPPNQKETQYF. The CDR3 coding sequence is TGTGCCAGCTCACCTCCTAATCAAAAAGAGACCCAGTACTTC.

The V gene is TRBV13, the J gene TRBJ2-1, with D maybe TRBD2 (6 bases). The CDR3 totals 13 residues. Germline V gives CDR1 PRHDT, CDR2 FYEKMQ (reference sequence). Trimming pared 3 bases from V and 9 bases from J, leaving 12 bases between. CDR3 sequence reads: CASSFLGGSEQFF. As DNA, the CDR3 is TGTGCCAGCAGCTTCCTCGGGGGTAGTGAGCAGTTCTTC.

The gene calls are TRBV6-5 and TRBJ2-3; no reliable D call. The CDR3 is made up of 13 amino acids. Germline CDR1 reads MNHEY; CDR2 reads SVGAGI. Trimming pared 1 base from V and 0 bases from J, leaving 2 bases between. CDR3 amino acids: CASSYLSTDTQYF. CDR3 nucleotides: TGTGCCAGCAGTTACTTAAGCACAGATACGCAGTATTTT.

The chain uses TRBV5-6 and TRBJ2-2, with 8 bases lining up with TRBD2. This CDR3 has 17 residues. Per the germline V gene, CDR1 is SGHDT and CDR2 is YYEEEE. The J segment lost 7 bases and the V segment lost 0 bases, leaving 11 bases of the junction unmatched. The CDR3 DNA is TGTGCCAGCAGCTTGGCAATGGCTAGCGGGTACGGCGGGGAGCTGTTTTTT. Its translation: CASSLAMASGYGGELFF. The variable domain in full, completed from reference TRBV5-6 and TRBJ2-2, reads DAGVTQSPTHLIKTRGQQVTLRCSPKSGHDTVSWYQQALGQGPQFIFQYYEEEERQRGNFPDRFSGHQFPNYSSELNVNALLLGDSALYLCASSLAMASGYGGELFFGEGSRLTVL.

The chain carries TRBV5-1 and TRBJ1-1, with a weak D call TRBD1 (5 bases). Germline V gene lookup returns CDR1 SGHRS and CDR2 YFSETQ. Trimming pared 0 bases from V and 4 bases from J, leaving 10 bases between. The CDR3 extends over 14 amino acids. As DNA, the CDR3 is TGCGCCAGCAGCTTGGGGTGGGGCGGCACTGAAGCTTTCTTT. Translating gives CASSLGWGGTEAFF.

J is TRBJ2-1 and V is TRBV7-7; tentative D call: TRBD2 (6 bases). CDR3 length: 15 residues. CDR1 SSHAT and CDR2 FNYEAQ come from the germline V gene (reference sequence). V was pared by 3 bases and J by 5 bases, with 14 bases between. The CDR3 region has the DNA TGTGCCAGCAGCTTGGGGGGAAGAAACGACAATGAGCAGTTCTTC. Protein: CASSLGGRNDNEQFF.

This chain links TRBV18 with TRBJ2-1, with 9 bases aligning to TRBD1. The length of the CDR3 is 14 residues. CDR1 is KGHSH and CDR2 is LQKENI in the germline V gene. The V gene end was trimmed by 3 bases and the J gene end by 8 bases; junction bases not matched to a gene: 5. This CDR3 reads CASSPGTGRDEQFF. The CDR3 DNA reads as TGTGCCAGCTCACCCGGGACAGGGAGGGATGAGCAGTTCTTC. The complete variable domain, with remaining parts taken from reference TRBV18 and TRBJ2-1, reads NAGVMQNPRHLVRRRGQEARLRCSPMKGHSHVYWYRQLPEEGLKFMVYLQKENIIDESGMPKERFSAEFPKEGPSILRIQQVVRGDSAAYFCASSPGTGRDEQFFGPGTRLTVL.

This clone was observed a single time. The chain links TRBV27 to TRBJ1-2, with D perhaps matching TRBD1 (5 bases). Trimming shortened V by 3 bases and J by 6 bases, and 11 bases separated the two germline ends. Per germline, CDR1 MNHEY and CDR2 SMNVEV (reference sequence). This CDR3 region has 13 residues. The CDR3 spells CASSLSGSDGYTF. DNA for the CDR3: TGTGCCAGCAGTTTGTCAGGGTCCGATGGCTACACCTTC.

There are a few counts of this clone. The rearrangement uses TRBV6-4 and TRBJ2-1; 11 bases line up with TRBD1. The J segment lost 6 bases and the V segment lost 2 bases, leaving 0 bases of the junction unmatched. Germline V gene lookup returns CDR1 MRHNA and CDR2 SNTAGT. The CDR3 is 14 residues long. The CDR3 loop is CASSDGTGGNEQFF. DNA for the CDR3: TGTGCCAGCAGTGACGGGACAGGGGGCAATGAGCAGTTCTTC.

The rearrangement uses TRBV5-1 and TRBJ1-1, with 11 bases fitting TRBD1. CDR3 length equals 16 residues. CDR1 is SGHRS and CDR2 is YFSETQ in the germline V gene. Unmatched junction bases numbered 6, after V lost 4 bases and J lost 1 base. CDR3 loop: CASSPGQGVGNTEAFF. CDR3 bases: TGCGCCAGCAGCCCGGGACAGGGGGTGGGGAACACTGAAGCTTTCTTT.

The V gene is TRBV7-2, the J gene TRBJ2-7, with 9 bases that match TRBD2. Looked up from germline, CDR1 is SGHTA and CDR2 is FQGNSA. With 4 bases clipped from V and 9 bases from J, the junction kept 13 bases outside the gene matches. This CDR3 spans 15 amino acids. CDR3 sequence: CASSSQREAPLVQYF. The CDR3 DNA follows: TGTGCCAGCAGCTCCCAGCGGGAGGCCCCCCTGGTGCAGTACTTC.

This chain connects TRBV9 to TRBJ1-2; the D is unclear. Deletions cut 4 bases from V and 1 base from J, with 20 bases between. Germline CDR1 reads SGDLS; CDR2 reads YYNGEE. The CDR3 spans 17 residues. The CDR3 sequence is CASSPDHGVGSNYGYTF. The CDR3 DNA follows: TGTGCCAGCAGCCCGGACCACGGGGTGGGGAGTAACTATGGCTACACCTTC.

The V gene is TRBV10-1, the J gene TRBJ2-1; D is ambiguous. The CDR3 is 13 residues long. V was cut by 6 bases and J by 4 bases, with 10 bases left in between. Germline-derived CDR1 and CDR2 are WNHNN and SYGVQD (reference sequence). The CDR3 spells CASSRRGYNEQFF. As DNA, the CDR3 is TGCGCCAGCAGCCGCCGAGGTTACAATGAGCAGTTCTTC.

The J gene is TRBJ2-7, the V gene TRBV16; TRBD2 matches 11 bases. This CDR3 is 17 amino acids long. Germline-derived CDR1 and CDR2 are KGHSY and FQNENV. The V and J ends lost 1 base and 3 bases, in that order; junction bases with no gene match: 8. CDR3 region: CASSQYTGTSGVYEQYF. Here the CDR3 DNA reads TGTGCCAGCAGCCAATACACCGGGACTAGCGGAGTCTACGAGCAGTACTTC.

The V gene is TRBV11-2, the J gene TRBJ1-4; no definite D call. The CDR3 is made up of 14 amino acids. The ends were cut back, 1 base at V and 5 bases at J, with 8 bases in the middle. Germline CDR1 SGHAT, CDR2 FQNNGV. As DNA, the CDR3 is TGTGCCAGCAGCTTAGTAGGAGGGAATGAAAAACTGTTTTTT. Its protein product is CASSLVGGNEKLFF.

This chain joins TRBV6-1 and TRBJ2-3, with 9 bases fitting TRBD2. This CDR3 is built from 15 residues. The ends lost 3 bases at V and 7 bases at J; junction bases unmatched: 8. The V gene's germline CDR1 is MNHNS and CDR2 SASEGT. The CDR3 protein is CASSDGAGGPYTQYF. Written as DNA, the CDR3 is TGTGCCAGCAGTGATGGGGCGGGAGGGCCATATACGCAGTATTTT.